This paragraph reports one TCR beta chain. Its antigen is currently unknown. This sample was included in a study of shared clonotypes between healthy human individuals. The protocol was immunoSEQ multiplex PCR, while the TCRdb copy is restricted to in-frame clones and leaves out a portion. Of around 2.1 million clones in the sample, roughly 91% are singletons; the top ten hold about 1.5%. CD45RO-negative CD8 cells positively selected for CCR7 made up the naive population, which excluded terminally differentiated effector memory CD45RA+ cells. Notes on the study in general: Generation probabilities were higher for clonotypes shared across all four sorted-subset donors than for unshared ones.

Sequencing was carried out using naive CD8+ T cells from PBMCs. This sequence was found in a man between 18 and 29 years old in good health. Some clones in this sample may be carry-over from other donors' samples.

The CDR3 bases are TGTGCCAGCACCAGTGGGCCAGGCATGAACACTGAAGCTTTCTTT. Residues: CASTSGPGMNTEAFF. The V gene is TRBV5-6, the J gene TRBJ1-1; D not certain. The germline CDR1 and CDR2 sequences are SGHDT and YYEEEE. The CDR3 consists of 15 residues. The V end lost 6 bases, the J end lost 0 bases, and 15 bases lay between the germline ends. The variable domain in full, with the rest retrieved from reference TRBV5-6 and TRBJ1-1, is DAGVTQSPTHLIKTRGQQVTLRCSPKSGHDTVSWYQQALGQGPQFIFQYYEEEERQRGNFPDRFSGHQFPNYSSELNVNALLLGDSALYLCASTSGPGMNTEAFFGQGTRLTVV.